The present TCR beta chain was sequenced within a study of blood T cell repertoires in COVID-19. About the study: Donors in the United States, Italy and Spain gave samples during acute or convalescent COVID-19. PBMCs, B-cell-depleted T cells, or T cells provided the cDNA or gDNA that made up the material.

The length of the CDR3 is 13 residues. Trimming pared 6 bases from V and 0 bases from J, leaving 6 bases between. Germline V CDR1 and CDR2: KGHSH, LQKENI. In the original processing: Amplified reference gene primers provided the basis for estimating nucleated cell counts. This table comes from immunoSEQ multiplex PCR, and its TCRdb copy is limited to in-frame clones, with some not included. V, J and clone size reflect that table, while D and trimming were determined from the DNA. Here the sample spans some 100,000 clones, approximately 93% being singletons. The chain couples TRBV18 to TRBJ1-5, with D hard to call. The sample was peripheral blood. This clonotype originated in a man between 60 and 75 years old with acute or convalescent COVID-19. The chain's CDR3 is CASSVYSNQPQHF. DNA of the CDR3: TGTGCCAGCTCCGTTTATAGCAATCAGCCCCAGCATTTT.